Shown below are 20 T cell receptor beta chains from a single sample sequenced in a study of cytomegalovirus exposure and HLA in healthy donors. The PCR made use of 60 Vbeta and 13 Jbeta primers. TCRdb keeps only in-frame clones here, not all; method: immunoSEQ multiplex PCR. Counted here are over 120,000 clones, around 72% occurring once; the ten biggest clones make up roughly 4.5%. The sample was PBMCs. The origin of the receptors is a man between 18 and 35 years old in good health and CMV-seropositive.

J is TRBJ2-1 and V is TRBV27; the match to TRBD1 covers 11 bases. The germline gives CDR1 MNHEY, CDR2 SMNVEV (reference sequence). Germline trimming cut 9 bases from V and 9 bases from J; bases unmatched to any gene: 16. CDR3 size: 16 residues. CDR3 residues: CARSEADRGRGSEQFF. The CDR3 region has the DNA TGTGCCAGGTCCGAGGCGGACAGGGGGCGAGGGAGTGAGCAGTTCTTC.

The chain has TRBV4-3 and TRBJ1-6, with 8 nucleotides matching TRBD1. The CDR3 has 16 amino acids. With 2 bases clipped from V and 6 bases from J, the junction kept 6 bases outside the gene matches. CDR1 and CDR2 (germline): LGHNA, YSLEER. CDR3 protein: CASSQTGTGINSPLHF. The CDR3 region has the DNA TGCGCCAGCAGCCAAACAGGGACAGGAATTAATTCACCCCTCCACTTT.

V and J are TRBV12-5 and TRBJ2-1, with D hard to call. This CDR3 contains 12 residues. V lost 5 bases and J lost 9, with 11 bases in between. CDR1 LGHNT and CDR2 FRNRAP come from the germline V gene. CDR3 region: CASGPGRGEQFF. For the CDR3, the DNA is TGTGCTAGTGGTCCGGGTAGAGGTGAGCAGTTCTTC.

This clone was counted between two and nine times. The chain couples TRBV4-3 to TRBJ2-2; 12 positions match TRBD2. V dropped 2 bases and J dropped 7; count of bases not matched to a gene: 8. Germline lookup yields CDR1 LGHNA and CDR2 YSLEER. CDR3 length equals 17 residues. CDR3 DNA: TGCGCCAGCAGCCAAAAGACTAGCGGGAGATGGGGCGGGGAGCTGTTTTTT. This translates into CASSQKTSGRWGGELFF.

The chain carries TRBV5-4 and TRBJ2-3; 9 bases are shared with TRBD1. Looked up from germline, CDR1 is SGHNT and CDR2 is YYREEE (reference sequence). Trimming took 4 bases from V and 5 from J; bases not matched to a gene: 8. The CDR3 sequence is 15 residues long. The CDR3 DNA reads TGTGCCAGCAGCCCCGGGACAGGGAGGGTAGATACGCAGTATTTT. Protein sequence: CASSPGTGRVDTQYF.

This clone was observed once. The rearrangement links TRBV2 to TRBJ2-7; 10 bases agree with TRBD2. Germline CDR1 SNHLY, CDR2 FYNNEI. The CDR3 length is 15 residues. CDR3 in amino acids: CASDAASGGSYEQYF. As DNA, the CDR3 is TGTGCTTCCGACGCGGCTAGCGGGGGATCCTACGAGCAGTACTTC.

V gene TRBV13 combines with J gene TRBJ2-5, with D maybe TRBD2 (6 bases). V shed 0 bases and J shed 5 bases, with 7 bases lying between them. This CDR3 has 13 amino acids. Germline CDR1 reads PRHDT; CDR2 reads FYEKMQ (reference sequence). Here the CDR3 reads CASSLGLAETQYF. CDR3 in DNA: TGTGCCAGCAGCTTAGGGCTAGCGGAGACCCAGTACTTC.

Comment on this clone: Other DNA sequences in the same sample also yield this CDR3. The genes are TRBV19 and TRBJ2-5, with 7 bases aligning to TRBD1. In germline, CDR1 is LNHDA, CDR2 SQIVND (reference sequence). The CDR3 extends over 13 amino acids. Losses at the gene ends were 1 base for V and 4 bases for J; bases not matched to a gene: 0. CDR3 region: CASSIAGGETQYF. The CDR3 nucleotides are TGTGCCAGTAGTATAGCAGGGGGAGAGACCCAGTACTTC.

The sample holds one count of this clone. The chain uses TRBV2 and TRBJ2-5; TRBD1 aligns across 7 bases. Unmatched junction bases numbered 12, after V lost 6 bases and J lost 5 bases. This CDR3 has 15 amino acids. CDR1 is SNHLY, CDR2 FYNNEI, per germline. The CDR3 sequence is CASSDTWLGGETQYF. In DNA form, the CDR3 reads TGTGCCAGCAGCGACACGTGGTTAGGGGGCGAGACCCAGTACTTC.

This clone was seen a handful of times. The gene calls are TRBV6-5 and TRBJ1-2; D may be TRBD1 (6 bases). Germline-derived CDR1 and CDR2 are MNHEY and SVGAGI. V was shortened by 4 bases and J by 4 bases, with 10 bases between the two germline ends. This CDR3 spans 13 amino acids. DNA for the CDR3: TGTGCCAGCAGTTCCGGACAGAGCTATGGCTACACCTTC. Amino acid sequence: CASSSGQSYGYTF.

This chain links TRBV7-3 with TRBJ2-2, with 10 nucleotides matching TRBD2. V lost 9 bases, J lost 5 bases, and 3 bases stayed unmatched. This CDR3 comprises 13 residues. CDR1 is SGHTA, CDR2 FQGTGA, per germline. CDR3 DNA sequence: TGTGCCAGTTCTAGCGGGAGAACCGGGGAGCTGTTTTTT. This translates into CASSSGRTGELFF.

This chain uses TRBV7-8 with TRBJ1-5; D perhaps matches TRBD1 (6 bases). V dropped 5 bases and J dropped 4 bases, with 12 bases sitting between them. CDR1 and CDR2 from the germline V gene are SGHVS and FQNEAQ. The CDR3 sequence is 14 residues long. This CDR3 reads CASSPDSPNQPQHF. The CDR3 coding sequence is TGTGCCAGCAGCCCGGACAGTCCAAATCAGCCCCAGCATTTT. Using reference TRBV7-8 and TRBJ1-5 for the parts outside the CDR3, the full variable domain is GAGVSQSPRYKVAKRGQDVALRCDPISGHVSLFWYQQALGQGPEFLTYFQNEAQLDKSGLPSDRFFAERPEGSVSTLKIQRTQQEDSAVYLCASSPDSPNQPQHFGDGTRLSIL.

The chain links TRBV19 to TRBJ2-7; 8 nucleotides match TRBD1. The CDR3 has 15 residues. V shed 6 bases, J shed 4 bases, and the junction held 11 bases outside the gene matches. CDR1 LNHDA and CDR2 SQIVND come from the germline V gene (reference sequence). CDR3 sequence reads: CASSPGAGGIYEQYF. The CDR3 coding sequence is TGTGCCAGTAGCCCCGGAGCAGGGGGCATATACGAGCAGTACTTC.

This clone was seen only a few times. The V gene is TRBV4-3, the J gene TRBJ2-1; 9 bases are shared with TRBD2. Unmatched junction bases numbered 6, after V lost 0 bases and J lost 0 bases. The length of the CDR3 is 18 residues. CDR1 and CDR2 from the germline V gene are LGHNA and YSLEER. The chain's CDR3 is CASSQDRLAELSYNEQFF. DNA for the CDR3: TGCGCCAGCAGCCAAGATCGACTAGCGGAGCTCTCCTACAATGAGCAGTTCTTC.

The chain combines TRBV28 with TRBJ2-7; TRBD1 aligns across 8 bases. The V gene end was trimmed by 5 bases and the J gene end by 4 bases; junction bases not matched to a gene: 10. The CDR3 is made up of 15 amino acids. In germline, CDR1 is MDHEN, CDR2 SYDVKM. CDR3 sequence reads: CASSPPDRELYEQYF. For the CDR3, the DNA is TGTGCCAGCAGTCCTCCGGACAGGGAGCTTTACGAGCAGTACTTC. The complete variable domain, with remaining parts taken from reference TRBV28 and TRBJ2-7, reads DVKVTQSSRYLVKRTGEKVFLECVQDMDHENMFWYRQDPGLGLRLIYFSYDVKMKEKGDIPEGYSVSREKKERFSLILESASTNQTSMYLCASSPPDRELYEQYFGPGTRLTVT.

V usage is TRBV7-2 and J usage is TRBJ2-7; 9 bases line up with TRBD2. This CDR3 is 15 amino acids long. With V trimmed by 3 bases and J by 2 bases, 5 bases remained unmatched. Germline CDR1 reads SGHTA; CDR2 reads FQGNSA. The CDR3 region has the DNA TGTGCCAGCAGCTTCGGACTAGCGAAAACCTACGAGCAGTACTTC. It yields the protein CASSFGLAKTYEQYF.

The chain combines TRBV4-2 with TRBJ2-1; TRBD2 might be the D (7 bases). V was clipped by 0 bases and J by 3 bases, with 15 bases between them. Germline-derived CDR1 and CDR2 are LGHNA and YNFKEQ. CDR3 length: 17 amino acids. CDR3 residues: CASSQDGAGAIYNEQFF. The CDR3 DNA sequence: TGTGCCAGCAGCCAAGATGGTGCGGGGGCGATCTACAATGAGCAGTTCTTC.

The rearrangement joins TRBV7-3 to TRBJ2-1; 10 bases are a match to TRBD2. CDR1 is SGHTA, CDR2 FQGTGA, per germline. The CDR3 is 17 amino acids. V trimming: 5 bases; J trimming: 7 bases; junction bases outside the gene matches: 14. Here the CDR3 DNA reads TGTGCCAGCAGCCAGGGACTAGCGCCCATTGATGGGAATGAGCAGTTCTTC. Encoded protein: CASSQGLAPIDGNEQFF.

The chain is built from TRBV7-9 and TRBJ2-7, with TRBD2 as a possible D gene (6 bases). Trimming took off 0 bases at V and 3 bases at J, with 15 bases between the two ends. Germline CDR1 is SEHNR and CDR2 is FQNEAQ (reference sequence). The CDR3 is 16 residues long. The CDR3 region is CASSLARGPARYEQYF. CDR3 coding DNA: TGTGCCAGCAGCTTAGCGCGGGGACCAGCTCGCTACGAGCAGTACTTC.

The chain has TRBV5-6 and TRBJ2-1; 11 nucleotides match TRBD2. The CDR3 is 17 amino acids. Trimming took 0 bases from V and 7 from J; bases not matched to a gene: 9. The germline gives CDR1 SGHDT, CDR2 YYEEEE. CDR3 in amino acids: CASSLDSGRAAGNEQFF. The CDR3 DNA reads TGTGCCAGCAGCTTGGATAGCGGGAGGGCCGCGGGAAATGAGCAGTTCTTC.